This TCR beta chain was found in a study of control samples from healthy donors and cancer patients. Profiling relied on immunoSEQ multiplex PCR, and the TCRdb table lists in-frame clones only, not all of them. The table shows about 71,000 clones, with roughly 90% occurring only once. Trimming cost V 0 bases and J 2 bases, with 8 bases left between them. Germline CDR1 SEHNR, CDR2 FQNEAQ (reference sequence). This CDR3 has 15 amino acids. Sequenced material: PBMCs. The receptor's source is a man aged 55 to 69 with lung cancer. The chain recombines TRBV7-9 with TRBJ1-5; D gene ambiguous. The CDR3 region has the DNA TGTGCCAGCAGCTTAGCGGCAGAAGGCAATCAGCCCCAGCATTTT. Translation gives CASSLAAEGNQPQHF.